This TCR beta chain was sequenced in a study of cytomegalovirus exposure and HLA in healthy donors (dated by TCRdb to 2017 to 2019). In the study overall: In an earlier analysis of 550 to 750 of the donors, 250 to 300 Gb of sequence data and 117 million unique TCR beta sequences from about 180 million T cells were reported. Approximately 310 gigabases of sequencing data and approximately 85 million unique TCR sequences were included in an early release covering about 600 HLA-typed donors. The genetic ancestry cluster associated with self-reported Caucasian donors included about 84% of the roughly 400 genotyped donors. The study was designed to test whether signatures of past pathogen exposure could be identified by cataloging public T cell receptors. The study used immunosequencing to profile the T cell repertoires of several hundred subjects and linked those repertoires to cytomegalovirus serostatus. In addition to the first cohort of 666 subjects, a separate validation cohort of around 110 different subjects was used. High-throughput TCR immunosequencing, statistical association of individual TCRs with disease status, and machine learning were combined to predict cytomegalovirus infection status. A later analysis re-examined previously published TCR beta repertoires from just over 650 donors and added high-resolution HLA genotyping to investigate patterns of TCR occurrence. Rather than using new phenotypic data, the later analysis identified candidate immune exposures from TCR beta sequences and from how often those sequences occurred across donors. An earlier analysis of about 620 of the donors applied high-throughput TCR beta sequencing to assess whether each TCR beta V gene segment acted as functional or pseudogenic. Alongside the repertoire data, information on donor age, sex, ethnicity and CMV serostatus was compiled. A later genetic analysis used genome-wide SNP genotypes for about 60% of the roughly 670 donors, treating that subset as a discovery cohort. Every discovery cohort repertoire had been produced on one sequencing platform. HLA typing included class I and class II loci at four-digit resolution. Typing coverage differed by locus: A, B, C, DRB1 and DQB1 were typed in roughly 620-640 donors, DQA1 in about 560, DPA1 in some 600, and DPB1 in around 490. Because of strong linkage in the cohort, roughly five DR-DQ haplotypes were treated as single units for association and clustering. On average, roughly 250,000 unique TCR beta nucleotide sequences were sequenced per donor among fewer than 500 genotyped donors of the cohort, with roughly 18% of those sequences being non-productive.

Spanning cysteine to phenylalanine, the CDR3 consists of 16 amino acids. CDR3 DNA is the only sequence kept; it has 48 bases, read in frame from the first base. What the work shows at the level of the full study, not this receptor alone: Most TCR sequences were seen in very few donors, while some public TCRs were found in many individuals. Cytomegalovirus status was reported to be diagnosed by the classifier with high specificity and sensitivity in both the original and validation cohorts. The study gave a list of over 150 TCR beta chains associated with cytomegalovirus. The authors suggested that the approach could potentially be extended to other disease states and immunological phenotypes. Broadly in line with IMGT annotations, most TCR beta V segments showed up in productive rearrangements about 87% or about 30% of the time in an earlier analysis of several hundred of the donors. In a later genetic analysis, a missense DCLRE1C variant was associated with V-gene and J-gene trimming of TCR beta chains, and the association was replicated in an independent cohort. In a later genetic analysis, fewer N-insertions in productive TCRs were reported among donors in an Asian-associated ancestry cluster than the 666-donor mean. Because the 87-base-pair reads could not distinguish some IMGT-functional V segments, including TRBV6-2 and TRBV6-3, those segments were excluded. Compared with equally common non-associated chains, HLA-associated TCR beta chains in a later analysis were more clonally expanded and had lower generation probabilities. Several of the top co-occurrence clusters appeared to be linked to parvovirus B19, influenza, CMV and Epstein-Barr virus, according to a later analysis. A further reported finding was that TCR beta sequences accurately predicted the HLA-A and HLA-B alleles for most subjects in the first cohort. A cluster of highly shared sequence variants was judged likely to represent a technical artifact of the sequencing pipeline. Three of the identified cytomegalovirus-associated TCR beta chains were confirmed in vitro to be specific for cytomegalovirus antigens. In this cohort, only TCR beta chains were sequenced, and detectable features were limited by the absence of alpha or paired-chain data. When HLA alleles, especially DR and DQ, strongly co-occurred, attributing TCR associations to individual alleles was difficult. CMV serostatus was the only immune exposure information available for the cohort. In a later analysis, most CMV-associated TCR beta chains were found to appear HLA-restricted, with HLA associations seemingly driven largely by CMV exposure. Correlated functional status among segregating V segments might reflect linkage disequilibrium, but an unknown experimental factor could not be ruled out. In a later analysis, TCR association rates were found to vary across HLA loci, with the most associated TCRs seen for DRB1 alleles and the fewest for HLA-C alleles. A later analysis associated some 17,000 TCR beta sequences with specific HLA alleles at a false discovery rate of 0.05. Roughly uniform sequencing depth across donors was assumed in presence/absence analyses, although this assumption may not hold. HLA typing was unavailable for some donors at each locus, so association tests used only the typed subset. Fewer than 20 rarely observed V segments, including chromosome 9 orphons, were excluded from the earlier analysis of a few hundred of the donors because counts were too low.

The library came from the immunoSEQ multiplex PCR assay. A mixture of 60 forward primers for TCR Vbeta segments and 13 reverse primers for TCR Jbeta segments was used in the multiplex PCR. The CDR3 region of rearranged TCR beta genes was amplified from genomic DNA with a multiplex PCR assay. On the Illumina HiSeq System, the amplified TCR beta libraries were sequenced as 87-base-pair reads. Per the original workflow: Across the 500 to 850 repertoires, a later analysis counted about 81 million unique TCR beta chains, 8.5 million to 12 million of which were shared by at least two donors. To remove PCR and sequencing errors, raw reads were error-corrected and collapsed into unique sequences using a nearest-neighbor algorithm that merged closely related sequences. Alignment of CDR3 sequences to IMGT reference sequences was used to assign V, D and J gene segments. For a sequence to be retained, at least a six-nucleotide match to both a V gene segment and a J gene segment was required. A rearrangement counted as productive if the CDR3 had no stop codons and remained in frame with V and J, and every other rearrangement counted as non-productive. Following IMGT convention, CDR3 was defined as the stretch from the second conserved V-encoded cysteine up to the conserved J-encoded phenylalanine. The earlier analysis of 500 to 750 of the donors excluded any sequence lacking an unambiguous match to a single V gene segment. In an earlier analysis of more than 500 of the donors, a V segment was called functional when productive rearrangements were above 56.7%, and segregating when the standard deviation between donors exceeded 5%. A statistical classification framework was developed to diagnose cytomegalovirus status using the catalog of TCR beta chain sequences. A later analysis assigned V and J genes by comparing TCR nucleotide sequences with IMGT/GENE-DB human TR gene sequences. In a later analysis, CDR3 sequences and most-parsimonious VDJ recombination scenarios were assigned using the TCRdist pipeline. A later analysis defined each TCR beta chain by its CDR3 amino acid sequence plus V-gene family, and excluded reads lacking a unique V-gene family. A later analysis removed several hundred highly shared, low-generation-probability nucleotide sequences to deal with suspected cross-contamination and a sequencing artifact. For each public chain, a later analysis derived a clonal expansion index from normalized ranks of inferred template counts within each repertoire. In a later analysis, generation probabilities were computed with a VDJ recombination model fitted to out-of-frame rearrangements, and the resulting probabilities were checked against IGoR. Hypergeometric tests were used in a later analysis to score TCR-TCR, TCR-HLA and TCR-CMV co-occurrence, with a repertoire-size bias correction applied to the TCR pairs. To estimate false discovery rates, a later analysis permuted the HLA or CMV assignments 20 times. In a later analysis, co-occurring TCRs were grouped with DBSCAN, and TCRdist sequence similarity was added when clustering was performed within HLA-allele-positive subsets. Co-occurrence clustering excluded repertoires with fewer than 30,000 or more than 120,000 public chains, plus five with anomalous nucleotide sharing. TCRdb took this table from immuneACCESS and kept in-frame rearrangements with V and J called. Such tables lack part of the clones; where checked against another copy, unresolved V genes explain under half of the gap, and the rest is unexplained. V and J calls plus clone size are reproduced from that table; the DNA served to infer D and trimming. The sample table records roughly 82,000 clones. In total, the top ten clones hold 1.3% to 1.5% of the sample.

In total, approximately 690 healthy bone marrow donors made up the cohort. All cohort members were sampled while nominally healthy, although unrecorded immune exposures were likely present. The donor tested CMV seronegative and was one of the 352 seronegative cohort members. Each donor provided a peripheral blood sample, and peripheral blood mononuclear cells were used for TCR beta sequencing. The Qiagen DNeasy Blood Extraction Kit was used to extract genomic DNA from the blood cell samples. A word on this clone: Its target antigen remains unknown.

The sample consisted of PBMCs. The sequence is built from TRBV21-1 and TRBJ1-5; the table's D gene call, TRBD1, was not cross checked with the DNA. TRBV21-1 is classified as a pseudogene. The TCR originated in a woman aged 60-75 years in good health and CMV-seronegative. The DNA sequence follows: TGTGCCAGCAGCGGACCCGGACAGGGGGTCGGTCAGCCCCAGCATTTT. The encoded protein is CASSGPGQGVGQPQHF.